This T cell receptor (beta chain) is drawn from a study of CD8+ T cells in alopecia areata. Points from the study as a whole: A great number of expanded lesional clones endured in scalp and blood during tofacitinib. Lesional scalp, especially alopecia totalis/universalis, showed higher clonality than normal scalp.

The treatment here: oral pan-JAK inhibitor, 5-10 mg twice daily. This clone was counted a few times. Its matching antigen is unknown. Extracted RNA was reverse transcribed, and the resulting cDNA served as sequencing template. The table came from immunoSEQ multiplex PCR; TCRdb's copy has only in-frame clones and leaves some out. The repertoire includes about 190,000 clones, about 60% of them detected once, and around 12% sits in the top ten. Trimming stripped 3 bases from V and 6 bases from J, with 8 bases between. Germline CDR1 and CDR2: SGHVS and FQNEAQ. This CDR3 is 12 amino acids long. The rearrangement uses TRBV7-8 and TRBJ1-2, with D uncertain. The origin of this receptor is a human donor with alopecia areata. Specimen: CD8+ T cells sorted from blood, collected at week 24, from a patient treated with tofacitinib. CDR3: CASSLGRDGYTF. Here the CDR3 DNA reads TGTGCCAGCAGCTTGGGTAGGGATGGCTACACCTTC. Supplemented by reference TRBV7-8 and TRBJ1-2, the full variable domain reads GAGVSQSPRYKVAKRGQDVALRCDPISGHVSLFWYQQALGQGPEFLTYFQNEAQLDKSGLPSDRFFAERPEGSVSTLKIQRTQQEDSAVYLCASSLGRDGYTFGSGTRLTVV.